The 13 T cell receptor beta chains below were found in one sample sequenced in a study of T cell changes during pregnancy in multiple sclerosis. TCRdb's table, derived via immunoSEQ multiplex PCR, lists solely in-frame clones and lacks some. The sample carries 15,000 to 20,000 clones, roughly 88% recorded once. The input for sequencing was CD8+ T cells from peripheral blood mononuclear cells, taken after pregnancy. Receptors were obtained from a female donor in good health, enrolled as a control in a pregnancy study.

The chain uses TRBV29-1 and TRBJ1-1, with D possibly being TRBD1 (6 bases). From germline, CDR1 is SQVTM and CDR2 ANQGSEA. CDR3 length: 18 amino acids. Trimming removed 4 bases from V and 5 bases from J, with 29 bases in between. CDR3 protein: CSVGRLGAGARVGTEAFF. In DNA, the CDR3 is TGCAGCGTTGGCCGTTTAGGGGCAGGGGCTCGAGTTGGGACTGAAGCTTTCTTT.

This chain links TRBV6-5 with TRBJ2-1; 8 positions agree with TRBD2. The CDR3 sequence is 15 residues long. In germline, CDR1 is MNHEY, CDR2 SVGAGI. With 2 bases clipped from V and 8 bases from J, the junction kept 8 bases outside the gene matches. The CDR3 reads CASSYPRGGEHEQFF. The CDR3 nucleotides read TGTGCCAGCAGTTACCCCCGGGGGGGCGAGCATGAGCAGTTCTTC.

V usage is TRBV6-1 and J usage is TRBJ2-2; 12 nucleotides line up with TRBD2. Germline lookup yields CDR1 MNHNS and CDR2 SASEGT. CDR3 length: 15 amino acids. V lost 7 bases, J lost 7 bases, and 7 bases stayed unmatched. CDR3 loop: CASTQTSGSGGELFF. DNA for the CDR3: TGTGCCAGCACCCAGACTAGCGGGAGCGGCGGGGAGCTGTTTTTT.

V gene TRBV6-1 combines with J gene TRBJ2-1; TRBD2 might be the D (5 bases). Germline values: CDR1 MNHNS, CDR2 SASEGT. V was shortened by 0 bases and J by 0 bases, with 6 bases between the two germline ends. This CDR3 is built from 15 residues. The CDR3 DNA reads as TGTGCCAGCAGTGAAGCGGCGGGCTCCTACAATGAGCAGTTCTTC. Encoded protein: CASSEAAGSYNEQFF.

This chain links TRBV4-1 with TRBJ2-7; maybe TRBD2 (5 bases). The ends were cut back, 2 bases at V and 5 bases at J, with 13 bases in the middle. The CDR3 is made up of 14 amino acids. Per germline, CDR1 MGHRA and CDR2 YSYEKL. CDR3 in DNA: TGCGCCAGCAGCCAATTGGAGGCCCATCACGAGCAGTACTTC. Translated, it gives CASSQLEAHHEQYF.

This clone was recorded a few times. The gene calls are TRBV6-4 and TRBJ2-2, with D tentatively TRBD2 (5 bases). The germline V gene has CDR1 MRHNA and CDR2 SNTAGT. Trimming stripped 5 bases from V and 4 bases from J, with 11 bases between. The CDR3 consists of 14 residues. The CDR3 DNA reads TGTGCCAGCAGTACCGGGGATGGCACCGGGGAGCTGTTTTTT. Its protein product is CASSTGDGTGELFF.

The chain couples TRBV2 to TRBJ2-1, with a tentative D call TRBD2 (7 bases). Germline loops: CDR1 SNHLY, CDR2 FYNNEI. V gave up 6 bases and J gave up 7 bases, with 22 bases separating them. This CDR3 is 16 amino acids long. The CDR3 region has the DNA TGTGCCAGCAGGAAGGAGGGGGGGGGCGTGTCTAATGAGCAGTTCTTC. Protein product: CASRKEGGGVSNEQFF.

This clone occurred once. This sequence joins TRBV10-3 and TRBJ2-7; the D gene is possibly TRBD1 (5 bases). Germline assignment: CDR1 ENHRY and CDR2 SYGVKD. This CDR3 is built from 14 residues. Trimming stripped 2 bases from V and 1 base from J, with 9 bases between. CDR3 protein: CAISEAAGSYEQYF. CDR3 nucleotides: TGTGCCATCAGTGAGGCGGCAGGGTCCTACGAGCAGTACTTC.

The chain is built from TRBV6-4 and TRBJ1-1, with 9 bases aligning to TRBD1. Germline CDR1 MRHNA, CDR2 SNTAGT. Trimming at V came to 6 bases and at J to 5 bases, leaving 10 bases not matched to a gene. The CDR3 length is 15 residues. CDR3 sequence reads: CASRAFGTGITEAFF. CDR3 DNA sequence: TGTGCCAGCAGGGCCTTCGGGACAGGGATTACTGAAGCTTTCTTT.

The chain recombines TRBV9 with TRBJ2-3, with 13 bases fitting TRBD2. Germline lookup yields CDR1 SGDLS and CDR2 YYNGEE. Losses at the gene ends were 1 base for V and 3 bases for J; bases not matched to a gene: 11. There are 19 residues in the CDR3. CDR3 region: CASSVPLGLAGPGTDTQYF. In DNA form, the CDR3 reads TGTGCCAGCAGCGTACCGTTGGGACTAGCGGGGCCAGGGACAGATACGCAGTATTTT.

The rearrangement joins TRBV27 to TRBJ1-1; TRBD1 is a possible D gene (6 bases). Germline CDR1 is MNHEY and CDR2 is SMNVEV (reference sequence). Trimming took off 2 bases at V and 10 bases at J, with 11 bases between the two ends. The CDR3 length is 12 residues. For the CDR3, the DNA is TGTGCCAGCAGTTTACCGGGCAGGGGAGCTTTCTTT. The encoded protein is CASSLPGRGAFF.

This chain joins TRBV5-4 and TRBJ2-1; TRBD1 might be the D (6 bases). This CDR3 comprises 16 residues. V was pared by 2 bases and J by 4 bases, with 16 bases between. Germline CDR1 SGHNT, CDR2 YYREEE (reference sequence). In nucleotides, the CDR3 is TGTGCCAGCAGCTTACAGGGTCATTTGGGTTACAATGAGCAGTTCTTC. This gives the protein CASSLQGHLGYNEQFF.

The genes are TRBV28 and TRBJ2-2; 8 bases align to TRBD2. V was pared by 3 bases and J by 1 base, with 4 bases of the junction left unmatched. Germline V gives CDR1 MDHEN, CDR2 SYDVKM. The length of the CDR3 is 16 residues. CDR3: CASSLTAGGNTGELFF. Written as DNA, the CDR3 is TGTGCCAGCAGTTTGACGGCGGGAGGGAACACCGGGGAGCTGTTTTTT.